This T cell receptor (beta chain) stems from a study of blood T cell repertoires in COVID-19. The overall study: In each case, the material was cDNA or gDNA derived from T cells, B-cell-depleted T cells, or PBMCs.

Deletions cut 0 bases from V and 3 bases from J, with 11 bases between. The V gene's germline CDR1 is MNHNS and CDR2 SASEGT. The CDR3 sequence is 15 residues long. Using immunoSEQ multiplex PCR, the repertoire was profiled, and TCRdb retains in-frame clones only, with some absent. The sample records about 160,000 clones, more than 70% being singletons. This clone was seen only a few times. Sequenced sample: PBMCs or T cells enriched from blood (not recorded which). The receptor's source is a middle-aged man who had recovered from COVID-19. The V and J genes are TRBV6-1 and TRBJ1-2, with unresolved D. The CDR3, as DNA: TGTGCCAGCAGTGAAGCCGAGACACGCTACTATGGCTACACCTTC. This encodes CASSEAETRYYGYTF.